The 10 T cell receptor beta chains reported below all come from one sample, sequenced in a study of beta chain bispecific antibodies for T cell cancers. General study findings and limits: The leukemia cells, rather than normal T cells, gave most of the targeted TRBV signal.

The antigens these receptors bind are not known. T cells were expanded from blood mononuclear cells for about three days with anti-CD3 OKT3 or CD3/CD28 beads. TCRdb fed the 5' RACE reads into MiXCR, producing one record per CDR3 protein. Found here are over 20,000 distinct CDR3 sequences, roughly 3% of them singletons; the top ten hold roughly 29%. The sequenced material came from healthy donor T cells cultured with leukemia cells. The source of these receptors is a human donor in good health. Some clones in this sample may be carry-over from other donors' samples.

This clonotype was recorded many times. The rearrangement uses TRBV5-1 and TRBJ1-2; 7 nucleotides align to TRBD1. J was trimmed by 2 bases and V by 2 bases; bases with no gene match: 6. The CDR3 length is 15 residues. CDR1 and CDR2 (germline): SGHRS, YFSETQ. CDR3 DNA sequence: TGCGCCAGCAGCTTTTCAGGACAGGAGAACTATGGCTACACCTTC. Amino acids: CASSFSGQENYGYTF.

This clonotype appeared many times. This chain uses TRBV20-1 with TRBJ1-1; 7 positions match TRBD1. CDR1 and CDR2 from the germline V gene are DFQATT and SNEGSKA (reference sequence). V gave up 6 bases and J gave up 0 bases; unmatched junction bases: 10. The CDR3 loop spans 15 amino acids. The CDR3, as DNA: TGCAGTGCAAGCCGGGACAGCATTATGAACACTGAAGCTTTCTTT. Translated, it gives CSASRDSIMNTEAFF.

V is TRBV5-6 and J is TRBJ1-1; D is unresolved. V was cut by 6 bases and J by 0 bases, with 12 bases left in between. Germline CDR1 is SGHDT and CDR2 is YYEEEE. This CDR3 has 14 residues. CDR3: CASNLGSLNTEAFF. CDR3 nucleotides: TGTGCCAGCAACCTGGGAAGTCTGAACACTGAAGCTTTCTTT. The whole variable domain, remainder taken from reference TRBV5-6 and TRBJ1-1, is DAGVTQSPTHLIKTRGQQVTLRCSPKSGHDTVSWYQQALGQGPQFIFQYYEEEERQRGNFPDRFSGHQFPNYSSELNVNALLLGDSALYLCASNLGSLNTEAFFGQGTRLTVV.

This clonotype was counted many times. The rearrangement uses TRBV28 and TRBJ1-3, with 7 nucleotides matching TRBD1. The germline V gene encodes CDR1 MDHEN and CDR2 SYDVKM. The CDR3 runs 14 residues. V was pared by 8 bases and J by 1 base, with 5 bases of the junction left unmatched. This CDR3 reads CASADRVSGNTIYF. The CDR3 coding sequence is TGTGCCAGCGCAGACAGGGTTTCTGGAAACACCATATATTTT.

This clonotype was observed at least ten times. The genes are TRBV15 and TRBJ2-7; perhaps TRBD2 as D (6 bases). Germline V gene data show CDR1 as LNHNV and CDR2 as YYDKDF (reference sequence). Trimming removed 0 bases at V and 3 bases at J, with 9 bases between. The CDR3 is 14 residues long. The CDR3 loop is CATSRDPEGYEQYF. The CDR3 bases are TGTGCCACCAGCAGAGATCCGGAGGGCTACGAGCAGTACTTC.

This clonotype came up many times. The V call is TRBV6-5, the J call TRBJ2-2; a possible D gene is TRBD2 (5 bases). The CDR3 is 17 residues long. Germline CDR1 reads MNHEY; CDR2 reads SVGAGI. V was shortened by 2 bases and J by 0 bases, with 13 bases between the two germline ends. For the CDR3, the DNA is TGTGCCAGCAGTTACCGGTCCTCCGGGGCGAACACCGGGGAGCTGTTTTTT. Protein sequence: CASSYRSSGANTGELFF.

In this sample, this clonotype turned up a few times. The chain uses TRBV3-1 and TRBJ2-7; D not resolved. Germline V gene lookup returns CDR1 LGHDT and CDR2 YNNKEL (reference sequence). Trimming shortened V by 2 bases and J by 0 bases, and 8 bases separated the two germline ends. CDR3 size: 14 residues. The CDR3 region has the DNA TGTGCCAGCAGCCAAAGTAGGGACTCCTACGAGCAGTACTTC. Protein sequence: CASSQSRDSYEQYF.

The table lists this clonotype with many counts. The V call is TRBV29-1, the J call TRBJ2-1, with 9 bases aligning to TRBD2. With V trimmed by 1 base and J by 8 bases, 0 bases remained unmatched. CDR3 length: 12 amino acids. From germline, CDR1 is SQVTM and CDR2 ANQGSEA. CDR3: CSVEGLADEQFF. CDR3 DNA: TGCAGCGTTGAAGGACTAGCGGATGAGCAGTTCTTC.

This chain joins TRBV27 and TRBJ2-2; the match to TRBD1 covers 7 bases. The V gene's germline CDR1 is MNHEY and CDR2 SMNVEV (reference sequence). CDR3 size: 15 residues. V dropped 6 bases and J dropped 5; count of bases not matched to a gene: 9. The CDR3 loop is CASRTGTASTGELFF. As DNA, the CDR3 is TGTGCCAGCAGAACCGGGACAGCTTCTACCGGGGAGCTGTTTTTT.

This clonotype was observed at least ten times. This sequence joins TRBV10-3 and TRBJ1-3; D is unclear. The CDR3 spans 18 residues. Trimming removed 4 bases at V and 0 bases at J, with 19 bases between. Germline loops: CDR1 ENHRY, CDR2 SYGVKD. The CDR3 bases are TGTGCCATCAGTGGAGGGTTGGAACCACCTAGCTCTGGAAACACCATATATTTT. Translated, it gives CAISGGLEPPSSGNTIYF.